This T cell receptor (beta chain) was sequenced during a study of T cell clonotyping in hematopoietic cell transplantation. A note on this clone: Its target is unknown.

General study results and limits: Cells were unsorted, so CD4 and CD8 contributions were not separated.

The table came from immunoSEQ multiplex PCR; TCRdb's copy has only in-frame clones and leaves some out. The sample comprises under 45,000 clones, 88% of which are singletons, and approximately 2% rests with the top ten. CDR1 and CDR2 from the germline V gene are GTSNPN and SVGIG (reference sequence). V trimming: 5 bases; J trimming: 2 bases; junction bases outside the gene matches: 5. This CDR3 comprises 14 residues. Sequencing was done on a sample of peripheral blood mononuclear cells. The TCR comes from a woman between 40 and 55 years old in good health. Some clones in this sample may be carry-over from other donors' samples. The genes are TRBV30 and TRBJ1-4; TRBD1 aligns across 7 bases. Here the CDR3 DNA reads TGTGCCTGGGCCAAGACAGGGACTAATGAAAAACTGTTTTTT. Residues: CAWAKTGTNEKLFF.